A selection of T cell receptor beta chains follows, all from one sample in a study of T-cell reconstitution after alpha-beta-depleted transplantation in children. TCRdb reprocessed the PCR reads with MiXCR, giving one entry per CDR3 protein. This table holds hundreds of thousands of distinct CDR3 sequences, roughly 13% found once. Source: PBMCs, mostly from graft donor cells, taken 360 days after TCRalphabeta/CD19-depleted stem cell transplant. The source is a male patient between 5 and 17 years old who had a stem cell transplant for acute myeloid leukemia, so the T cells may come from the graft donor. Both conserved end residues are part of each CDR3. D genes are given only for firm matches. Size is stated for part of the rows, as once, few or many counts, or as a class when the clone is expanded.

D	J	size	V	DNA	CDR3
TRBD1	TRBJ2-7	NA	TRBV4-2	TGTGCCAGCAGCCAAGAGCCGGGACAGGGGGCCTACGAGCAGTACTTC	CASSQEPGQGAYEQYF
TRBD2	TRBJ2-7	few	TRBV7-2	TGTGCCAGCAGCTTACCGGGAGGGCAATACGAGCAGTACTTC	CASSLPGGQYEQYF
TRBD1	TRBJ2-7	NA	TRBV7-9	TGTGCCAGCAGCAAAAAGGACAGGGCCGCCTACGAGCAGTACTTC	CASSKKDRAAYEQYF
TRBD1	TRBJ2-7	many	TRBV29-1	TGCAGCGTTGTCGGGACAGCCCAAAGTAACTACGAGCAGTACTTC	CSVVGTAQSNYEQYF
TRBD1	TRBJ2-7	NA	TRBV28	TGTGCCAGCAGCCGGGACAGGGAACTAGCAAGCGAGCAGTACTTC	CASSRDRELASEQYF
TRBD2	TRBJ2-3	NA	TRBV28	TGTGCCAGCAGTCTCTCTAGCGGGAGGAAGTCAGATACGCAGTATTTT	CASSLSSGRKSDTQYF
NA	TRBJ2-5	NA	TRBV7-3	TGTGCCAGCGGGAGGGGGTCACAAGAGACCCAGTACTTC	CASGRGSQETQYF
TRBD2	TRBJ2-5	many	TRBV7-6	TGTGCCAGCAGCTCCCTAGCGGGAGGCCAAGAGACCCAGTACTTC	CASSSLAGGQETQYF
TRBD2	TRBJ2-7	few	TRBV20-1	TGCAGTGCTTCTACCGGGACTACCCTACCTGAGCAGTACTTC	CSASTGTTLPEQYF
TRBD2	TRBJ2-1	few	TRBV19	TGTGCCAGTAGTATAGTAGTGGCTAGCGGGAGAGGTGAGCAGTTCTTC	CASSIVVASGRGEQFF
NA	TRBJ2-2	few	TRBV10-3	TGTGCCATCAGTGAGTCGCCTTACACCGGGGAGCTGTTTTTT	CAISESPYTGELFF
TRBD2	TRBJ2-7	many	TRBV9	TGTGCCAGCAGCGTAGATCCAGCGGGAGTTGTTTACTTC	CASSVDPAGVVYF
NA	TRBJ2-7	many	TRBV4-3	TGCGCCAGCAGCCAGGTTTCACGGGACACAGACTACGAGCAGTACTTC	CASSQVSRDTDYEQYF
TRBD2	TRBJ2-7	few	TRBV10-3	TGTGCCATCAGTAGCCCGGGACCGGGGGGACTAGCGGGAGGGCGAAGCTCCTACGAGCAGTACTTC	CAISSPGPGGLAGGRSSYEQYF
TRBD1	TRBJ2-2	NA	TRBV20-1	TGCAGTGCGTCAAGTGTGGACAGGGGACTGGGGGAGCTGTTTTTT	CSASSVDRGLGELFF
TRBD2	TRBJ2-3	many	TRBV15	TGTGCCACCAGCAGATCACGACTAGCGGGAGGGCTAGATACGCAGTATTTT	CATSRSRLAGGLDTQYF
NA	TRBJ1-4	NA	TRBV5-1	TGCGCCAGCAGCTTGGGTGCAGCTGGAGGTGAAAAACTGTTTTTT	CASSLGAAGGEKLFF
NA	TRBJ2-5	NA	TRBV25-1	TGTGCCAGCAGTGAATTCTTGGAGACCCAGTACTTC	CASSEFLETQYF
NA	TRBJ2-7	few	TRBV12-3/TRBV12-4	TGTGCCAGCAGTTTCCTAGCGCCAATGACAAACGAGCAGTACTTC	CASSFLAPMTNEQYF
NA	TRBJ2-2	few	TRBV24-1	TGTGCCACCAACGAGGCGGGTTCTGGAAGAACCGGGGAGCTGTTTTTT	CATNEAGSGRTGELFF
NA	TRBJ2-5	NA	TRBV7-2	TGTGCCAGCAGCTTAGATAAGGGCATCAGGGAGACCCAGTACTTC	CASSLDKGIRETQYF
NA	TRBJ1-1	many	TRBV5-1	TGCGCCAGCAGCTCGCCCACGGGGGGCGAACACGAAGCTTTCTTT	CASSSPTGGEHEAFF
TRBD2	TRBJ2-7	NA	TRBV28	TGTGCCAGCAGTTTCCTAGCGGGAGTTGGTGAGCAGTACTTC	CASSFLAGVGEQYF
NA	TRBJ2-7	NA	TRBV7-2	TGTGCCAGCAGCTTAGTATGGGGGCGTAGCGACGAGCAGTACTTC	CASSLVWGRSDEQYF
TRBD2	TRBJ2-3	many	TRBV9	TGTGCCAGCAGCGTAGATCTAGCGGGGGCCCTCACAGATACGCAGTATTTT	CASSVDLAGALTDTQYF
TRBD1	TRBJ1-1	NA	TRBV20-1	TGCAGTGCTAGAGAACAGGGGGCGCGCAACACTGAAGCTTTCTTT	CSAREQGARNTEAFF
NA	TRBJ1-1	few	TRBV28	TGTGCCAGCAGCCTCGACCTCTTCTTCATGAACACTGAAGCTTTCTTT	CASSLDLFFMNTEAFF
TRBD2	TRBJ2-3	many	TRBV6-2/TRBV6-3	TGTGCCAGCAGTCCCGGGGTAGCGGGAGGAAGAGATACGCAGTATTTT	CASSPGVAGGRDTQYF
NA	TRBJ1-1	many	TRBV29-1	TGCAGCGTGGGGACGGCGAACACAAATTATGAAGCTTTCTTT	CSVGTANTNYEAFF
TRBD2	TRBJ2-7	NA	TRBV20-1	TGCAGTGCGAAAGAACTAGCGGGATCATCCTACGAGCAGTACTTC	CSAKELAGSSYEQYF
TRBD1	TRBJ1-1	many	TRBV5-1	TGCGCCAGCAGCTCTCAGGGGGGAGCGACTGAAGCTTTCTTT	CASSSQGGATEAFF
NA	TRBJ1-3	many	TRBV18	TGTGCCAGCTCACTCTCCTCGGCAGAGACTGGAAACACCATATATTTT	CASSLSSAETGNTIYF
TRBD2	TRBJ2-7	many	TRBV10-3	TGTGCCATCAGTAAAACTCCCGGGACTAGCGGAACCGACGAGCAGTACTTC	CAISKTPGTSGTDEQYF
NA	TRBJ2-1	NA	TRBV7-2	TGTGCCAGCAGCTTAGTCCTCAGGGCTCGAAATGAGCAGTTCTTC	CASSLVLRARNEQFF
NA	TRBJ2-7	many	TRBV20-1	TGCAGTGCTAGGGAGAGCTCCTACGAGCAGTACTTC	CSARESSYEQYF
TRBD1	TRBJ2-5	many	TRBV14	TGTGCCAGCAGCCAAACGACAGGGGACGAGACCCAGTACTTC	CASSQTTGDETQYF
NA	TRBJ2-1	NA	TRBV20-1	TGCAGTGCTTTATCATTACAGTGGGGTGAGCAGTTCTTC	CSALSLQWGEQFF
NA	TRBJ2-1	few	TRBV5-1	TGCGCCAGCAGCTTGGGCCTCTTCGTCCTAGTCAGCGGTGAGCAGTTCTTC	CASSLGLFVLVSGEQFF
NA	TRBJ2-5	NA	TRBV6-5	TGTGCCAGCAGTTACTCGAGTTGGGACATTCAAGAGACCCAGTACTTC	CASSYSSWDIQETQYF
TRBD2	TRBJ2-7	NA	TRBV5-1	TGCGCCAGCTCTGGAGGGCGGGAGGGCCGCTACGAGCAGTACTTC	CASSGGREGRYEQYF
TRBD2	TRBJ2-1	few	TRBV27	TGTGCCAGCATCCTGGAGGCTAGCGGGCGTTCCTACAATGAGCAGTTCTTC	CASILEASGRSYNEQFF
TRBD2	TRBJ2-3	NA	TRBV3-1	TGTGCCAGCAGGGAGACTAGCGGGAGTTCGCAGTATTTT	CASRETSGSSQYF
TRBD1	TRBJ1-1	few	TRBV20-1	TGCAGTGCGTTCCCCGGGACAGGGAACACTGAAGCTTTCTTT	CSAFPGTGNTEAFF
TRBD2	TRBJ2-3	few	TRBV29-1	TGCAGCGTCCGTCTAGCGGGAGGGCCTCGGACAGATACGCAGTATTTT	CSVRLAGGPRTDTQYF
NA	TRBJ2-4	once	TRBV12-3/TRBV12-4	TGTGCCAGCAGTTTCGCCAACATTCAGTACTTC	CASSFANIQYF
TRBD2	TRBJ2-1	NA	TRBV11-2	TGTGCCAGCAGCTCCCGGACTAGCGGGGTTAAACTTGACAATGAGCAGTTCTTC	CASSSRTSGVKLDNEQFF
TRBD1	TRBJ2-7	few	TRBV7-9	TGTGCCAGCAGCATAAAGGACAGGGCCCCTGACGAGCAGTACTTC	CASSIKDRAPDEQYF
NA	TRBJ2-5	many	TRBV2	TGTGCCAGCGGTGGGAGGAACCAGTACTTC	CASGGRNQYF
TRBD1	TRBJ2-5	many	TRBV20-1	TGCAGTGCTAGTGCAGGGGGACAAGAGACCCAGTACTTC	CSASAGGQETQYF